These 20 T cell receptor beta chains originate from one sample sequenced in a study of cytomegalovirus exposure and HLA in healthy donors. The PCR had 60 Vbeta and 13 Jbeta primers. Sequencing was performed with immunoSEQ multiplex PCR; in TCRdb, only in-frame clones are kept and a portion is missing. Counted here are 190,000 or so clones, roughly 83% occurring once; the ten biggest clones make up around 0.42%. Sequencing was done on a sample of PBMCs. The receptors stem from a male donor in good health and CMV-seropositive.

A remark on this clone: Other DNA sequences from this sample encode an identical CDR3 as well. The chain recombines TRBV7-3 with TRBJ2-3; a weak D match, TRBD1 (5 bases). The germline V and J ends were trimmed by 0 bases and 1 base, with 5 bases remaining between them. In germline, CDR1 is SGHTA, CDR2 FQGTGA. This CDR3 region has 14 residues. The CDR3 loop is CASSLTGGTDTQYF. CDR3 bases: TGTGCCAGCAGCTTAACAGGGGGCACAGATACGCAGTATTTT. The full variable domain, its missing parts supplied by reference TRBV7-3 and TRBJ2-3, is GAGVSQTPSNKVTEKGKYVELRCDPISGHTALYWYRQSLGQGPEFLIYFQGTGAADDSGLPNDRFFAVRPEGSVSTLKIQRTERGDSAVYLCASSLTGGTDTQYFGPGTRLTVL.

The chain carries TRBV7-3 and TRBJ2-7, with 7 bases identical to TRBD2. Per the germline V gene, CDR1 is SGHTA and CDR2 is FQGTGA. V gave up 4 bases and J gave up 0 bases; unmatched junction bases: 6. The CDR3 has 15 residues. The CDR3 loop reads CASSSRRGSSYEQYF. The DNA of the CDR3 is TGTGCCAGCAGCTCCCGACGCGGGAGCTCCTACGAGCAGTACTTC.

This sequence joins TRBV4-1 and TRBJ1-3, with D unclear. Germline V gene sequence: CDR1 MGHRA, CDR2 YSYEKL. V lost 0 bases, J lost 0 bases, and 6 bases lay in between. This CDR3 is 15 amino acids long. Here the CDR3 reads CASSQDGGSGNTIYF. The CDR3 DNA is TGCGCCAGCAGCCAAGATGGAGGCTCTGGAAACACCATATATTTT.

The chain has TRBV7-2 and TRBJ2-3, with a tentative D call TRBD2 (7 bases). V lost 3 bases, J lost 4 bases, and 11 bases lay in between. The CDR3 consists of 14 residues. Germline V gene lookup returns CDR1 SGHTA and CDR2 FQGNSA. The CDR3 protein is CASSLAGAPDTQYF. CDR3 in DNA: TGTGCCAGCAGCTTGGCGGGGGCCCCAGATACGCAGTATTTT.

This clone appeared a few times. The rearrangement joins TRBV19 to TRBJ2-5; TRBD2 aligns across 12 bases. There are 14 residues in the CDR3. The V segment lost 4 bases and the J segment 11 bases; nucleotides outside the gene matches: 8. Germline V lookup: CDR1 LNHDA, CDR2 SQIVND (reference sequence). The CDR3 region is CASSTGLAGFEQYF. The CDR3, as DNA: TGTGCCAGTAGTACCGGACTAGCGGGATTTGAGCAGTACTTC.

The table lists this clone with a few counts. This sequence joins TRBV4-3 and TRBJ1-4, with D possibly matching TRBD1 (6 bases). The CDR3 consists of 12 residues. Deletions cut 8 bases from V and 8 bases from J, with 12 bases between. Germline assignment: CDR1 LGHNA and CDR2 YSLEER. CDR3 residues: CASGRTEEKLFF. CDR3 DNA sequence: TGCGCCAGCGGAAGGACAGAAGAAAAACTGTTTTTT.

V and J are TRBV5-4 and TRBJ1-1; 7 nucleotides match TRBD1. Per germline, CDR1 SGHNT and CDR2 YYREEE (reference sequence). The CDR3 loop spans 15 amino acids. The V gene end was trimmed by 0 bases and the J gene end by 2 bases; junction bases not matched to a gene: 4. CDR3 DNA: TGTGCCAGCAGCTTGGCGGGACAGATAAACACTGAAGCTTTCTTT. Protein product: CASSLAGQINTEAFF. Full variable domain (outside the CDR3, taken from reference TRBV5-4 and TRBJ1-1): ETGVTQSPTHLIKTRGQQVTLRCSSQSGHNTVSWYQQALGQGPQFIFQYYREEENGRGNFPPRFSGLQFPNYSSELNVNALELDDSALYLCASSLAGQINTEAFFGQGTRLTVV.

V usage is TRBV27 and J usage is TRBJ1-2; 9 bases are a match to TRBD1. Germline values: CDR1 MNHEY, CDR2 SMNVEV (reference sequence). The CDR3 is 13 amino acids. The V segment lost 5 bases and the J segment 7 bases; nucleotides outside the gene matches: 5. CDR3 residues: CASSTTGGFGYTF. CDR3 coding DNA: TGTGCCAGCAGTACCACAGGGGGCTTTGGCTACACCTTC.

The chain employs TRBV27 and TRBJ2-7; D might be TRBD1 (5 bases). The CDR3 runs to 14 residues. Germline V gene sequence: CDR1 MNHEY, CDR2 SMNVEV (reference sequence). V was pared by 5 bases and J by 2 bases, with 13 bases between. DNA for the CDR3: TGTGCCAGCAGTCCAACAGGCCACCCCTACGAGCAGTACTTC. Amino acid sequence: CASSPTGHPYEQYF.

This clone was seen a handful of times. The rearrangement joins TRBV4-1 to TRBJ1-4; TRBD1 matches at 7 bases. Germline CDR1 MGHRA, CDR2 YSYEKL. There are 15 residues in the CDR3. The trim removed 3 bases at V and 5 bases at J, leaving 6 bases unmatched. CDR3 sequence (DNA): TGCGCCAGCAGCCATGCGACAGGGTCGAATGAAAAACTGTTTTTT. Translating gives CASSHATGSNEKLFF.

V is TRBV7-2 and J is TRBJ2-7; D possibly corresponds to TRBD1 (5 bases). Germline CDR1 is SGHTA and CDR2 is FQGNSA. There are 13 residues in the CDR3. Trimming pared 5 bases from V and 1 base from J, leaving 9 bases between. CDR3 region: CASSPDSSYEQYF. The CDR3 bases are TGTGCCAGCAGCCCAGACAGTTCCTACGAGCAGTACTTC.

This clone was observed a handful of times. The chain has TRBV27 and TRBJ2-5; no clear D. Trimming shortened V by 2 bases and J by 0 bases, and 10 bases separated the two germline ends. This CDR3 region has 15 residues. Germline-derived CDR1 and CDR2 are MNHEY and SMNVEV (reference sequence). The CDR3 region has the DNA TGTGCCAGCAGTTTAGGTACGAGGTACCAAGAGACCCAGTACTTC. It specifies CASSLGTRYQETQYF.

The rearrangement links TRBV19 to TRBJ1-2; no clear D gene. There are 17 residues in the CDR3. The V gene's germline CDR1 is LNHDA and CDR2 SQIVND (reference sequence). V lost 5 bases and J 0 bases, leaving 19 bases between the germline ends. The CDR3 DNA is TGTGCCAGTAGTCCCCGGCTTTCCGCCGGAGCTAACTATGGCTACACCTTC. Translating gives CASSPRLSAGANYGYTF. Looking up the rest from reference TRBV19 and TRBJ1-2 gives the full variable domain: DGGITQSPKYLFRKEGQNVTLSCEQNLNHDAMYWYRQDPGQGLRLIYYSQIVNDFQKGDIAEGYSVSREKKESFPLTVTSAQKNPTAFYLCASSPRLSAGANYGYTFGSGTRLTVV.

On this clone itself: The same CDR3 also results from other DNA sequences found in this sample. V is TRBV30 and J is TRBJ1-6; TRBD1 aligns across 7 bases. Germline CDR1 GTSNPN, CDR2 SVGIG (reference sequence). There are 15 residues in the CDR3. After removal of 3 bases from V and 7 bases from J, the junction contained 9 bases not matched to a gene. The chain's CDR3 is CAWSPTARGNSPLHF. CDR3 DNA sequence: TGTGCCTGGAGCCCCACCGCCAGGGGGAATTCACCCCTCCACTTT.

The table lists this clone with a count of one. At one boundary the junction diverges from the germline segment, which might be a read error. DNA for the CDR3: TGTGCCGTCAGTGAGGACAGGGATACGAACGAGCAGTACTTC. Its protein product is CAVSEDRDTNEQYF. The chain employs TRBV10-3 and TRBJ2-7; 8 positions match TRBD1. This CDR3 comprises 14 residues. Germline assignment: CDR1 ENHRY and CDR2 SYGVKD.

This clone appeared once. The chain uses TRBV21-1 and TRBJ1-2; the table assigns TRBD1, which was not confirmed against the DNA. TRBV21-1 has pseudogene status. CDR3 length equals 16 residues. The DNA for the CDR3 is TGTGCCAGCAGCAAAAAGAGGCCAGGGGGCCCTTCTGGCTACACCTTC. Translating it yields CASSKKRPGGPSGYTF.

V is TRBV6-1 and J is TRBJ1-1; TRBD1 matches 7 bases. This CDR3 has 17 amino acids. Looked up from germline, CDR1 is MNHNS and CDR2 is SASEGT. The V segment lost 2 bases and the J segment 3 bases; nucleotides outside the gene matches: 12. CDR3 loop: CASSEPFKGQADTEAFF. The CDR3, as DNA: TGTGCCAGCAGTGAACCCTTTAAAGGACAGGCGGACACTGAAGCTTTCTTT.

The chain uses TRBV28 and TRBJ2-7, with TRBD1 as a possible D gene (6 bases). Germline CDR1 and CDR2: MDHEN and SYDVKM. The CDR3 is made up of 13 amino acids. Trimming left V 5 bases short and J 2 bases short, with 10 bases between. The CDR3 region is CASSRTVTYEQYF. The CDR3 coding sequence is TGTGCCAGCAGTAGGACAGTTACCTACGAGCAGTACTTC.

In its sample, this clone was seen a few times. The chain is built from TRBV5-1 and TRBJ2-7, with D possibly matching TRBD1 (5 bases). This CDR3 region has 14 residues. The ends were cut back, 4 bases at V and 3 bases at J, with 14 bases in the middle. The germline gives CDR1 SGHRS, CDR2 YFSETQ. CDR3 region: CASSLQGSIYEQYF. The CDR3 nucleotides are TGCGCCAGCAGCCTGCAGGGAAGTATCTACGAGCAGTACTTC.

CDR3 loop: CASTFRGTENQPQHF. In DNA form, the CDR3 reads TGTGCCAGCACCTTTAGGGGCACGGAAAATCAGCCCCAGCATTTT. The chain carries TRBV6-6 and TRBJ1-5, with D possibly TRBD1 on 5 matching bases. Trimming took 7 bases from V and 4 from J, leaving 17 bases between them. Germline CDR1 MNHNY, CDR2 SVGAGI (reference sequence). The CDR3 runs to 15 residues.